Listed below are T cell receptor beta chains from one sample, sequenced in a study of T cells after yellow fever vaccination. TCRdb re-analysed the 5' RACE reads in MiXCR, keeping a single row per CDR3 protein. In the table there are 450,000 to 550,000 distinct CDR3 sequences, just over 20% of which are singletons. Specimen: PBMCs, collected 20 to 25 days after the first yellow fever vaccination. These receptors were taken from a man younger than 35 who received the YFV17D yellow fever vaccine. Each CDR3 is given with its conserved first and last residue. The order of the fields is clone size, J gene, V gene, D gene, CDR3 protein, CDR3 DNA. D genes are given only for firm matches. Rows give clone size only sometimes, using once, few, many, or a class for an expanded clone.

clone_size: few; j_call: TRBJ2-1; v_call: TRBV9; d_call: TRBD1; cdr3_aa: CASTGDRGYGEQFF; cdr3_nt: TGTGCCAGTACAGGGGACAGGGGGTATGGTGAGCAGTTCTTC
clone_size: few; j_call: TRBJ2-2; v_call: TRBV6-4; d_call: -; cdr3_aa: CASKGSTNTGELFF; cdr3_nt: TGTGCCAGCAAGGGCAGTACGAACACCGGGGAGCTGTTTTTT
clone_size: -; j_call: TRBJ2-1; v_call: TRBV29-1; d_call: -; cdr3_aa: CSGQPGTYNEQFF; cdr3_nt: TGCAGCGGACAACCCGGGACATACAATGAGCAGTTCTTC
clone_size: few; j_call: TRBJ1-2; v_call: TRBV12-3/TRBV12-4; d_call: -; cdr3_aa: CASRQQGMDGYTF; cdr3_nt: TGTGCCAGCAGGCAACAGGGAATGGATGGCTACACCTTC
clone_size: -; j_call: TRBJ2-4; v_call: TRBV7-2; d_call: -; cdr3_aa: CASSLEVALNIQYF; cdr3_nt: TGTGCCAGCAGCTTAGAGGTAGCCCTAAACATTCAGTACTTC
clone_size: -; j_call: TRBJ1-2; v_call: TRBV7-2; d_call: -; cdr3_aa: CASSPQPYGYTF; cdr3_nt: TGTGCCAGCAGCCCACAACCCTATGGCTACACCTTC
clone_size: -; j_call: TRBJ2-1; v_call: TRBV6-5; d_call: -; cdr3_aa: CASSYGGRDEQFF; cdr3_nt: TGTGCCAGCAGTTACGGGGGACGGGATGAGCAGTTCTTC
clone_size: few; j_call: TRBJ2-3; v_call: TRBV11-2; d_call: TRBD2; cdr3_aa: CASSLFLAGGPDTQYF; cdr3_nt: TGTGCCAGCAGCTTATTTCTAGCGGGGGGGCCAGATACGCAGTATTTT
clone_size: -; j_call: TRBJ1-2; v_call: TRBV10-2; d_call: TRBD1; cdr3_aa: CASSEGGLGGDGYTF; cdr3_nt: TGCGCCAGCAGTGAAGGGGGCCTGGGGGGCGATGGCTACACCTTC
clone_size: -; j_call: TRBJ2-3; v_call: TRBV29-1; d_call: TRBD1; cdr3_aa: CSLGQGTDTQYF; cdr3_nt: TGCAGCTTAGGACAGGGCACAGATACGCAGTATTTT
clone_size: few; j_call: TRBJ2-3; v_call: TRBV4-2; d_call: TRBD1; cdr3_aa: CASSQDSSHRGPDTQYF; cdr3_nt: TGTGCCAGCAGCCAAGATAGTTCCCACAGGGGGCCAGATACGCAGTATTTT
clone_size: few; j_call: TRBJ2-2; v_call: TRBV5-1; d_call: -; cdr3_aa: CASSLGVVDTGELFF; cdr3_nt: TGCGCCAGCAGCTTGGGAGTAGTGGACACCGGGGAGCTGTTTTTT
clone_size: few; j_call: TRBJ2-2; v_call: TRBV5-1; d_call: -; cdr3_aa: CASSRAEYTGELFF; cdr3_nt: TGCGCCAGCAGTAGGGCGGAGTACACCGGGGAGCTGTTTTTT
clone_size: -; j_call: TRBJ2-3; v_call: TRBV24-1; d_call: TRBD2; cdr3_aa: CATSAGGGRIADTQYF; cdr3_nt: TGTGCCACCAGTGCCGGCGGGGGGCGCATCGCAGATACGCAGTATTTT
clone_size: few; j_call: TRBJ1-6; v_call: TRBV7-9; d_call: TRBD1; cdr3_aa: CASSPEQGGRSPLHF; cdr3_nt: TGTGCCAGCAGCCCAGAACAGGGGGGCCGTTCACCCCTCCACTTT
clone_size: -; j_call: TRBJ1-2; v_call: TRBV7-8; d_call: -; cdr3_aa: CASSFGQARTYGYTF; cdr3_nt: TGTGCCAGCAGCTTTGGCCAAGCCCGGACCTATGGCTACACCTTC